These T cell receptor beta chains were read from a single sample in a study of spatial heterogeneity in lung cancer. One entry per CDR3 protein results from TCRdb running MiXCR on the 5' RACE reads. The sample carries about 47,000 distinct CDR3 sequences, 10% to 15% recorded once. Here the sequenced sample was PBMCs, taken at follow-up. Receptor source: a male donor with early-stage non-small cell lung cancer. The CDR3 runs from the conserved cysteine through the conserved F or W. Fields, in order: clone size, J gene, V gene, CDR3 protein. Rows give clone size only sometimes, using once, few, many, or a class for an expanded clone.

clone_size: many
j_call: TRBJ2-3
v_call: TRBV27
cdr3_aa: CASSSAREGTDTQYF

clone_size: many
j_call: TRBJ2-3
v_call: TRBV20-1
cdr3_aa: CSAPWRGRTDTQYF

clone_size: many
j_call: TRBJ1-2
v_call: TRBV10-3
cdr3_aa: CAISESSTARGYTF

clone_size: -
j_call: TRBJ1-2
v_call: TRBV25-1
cdr3_aa: CASSESGTRLTYGYTF

clone_size: many
j_call: TRBJ2-3
v_call: TRBV12-3/TRBV12-4
cdr3_aa: CASSRRPGLAFSSTDTQYF

clone_size: many
j_call: TRBJ1-6
v_call: TRBV20-1
cdr3_aa: CSARDLGEAYNSPLHF

clone_size: many
j_call: TRBJ2-7
v_call: TRBV20-1
cdr3_aa: CSARSRIEEQYF

clone_size: hyperexpanded
j_call: TRBJ2-2
v_call: TRBV28
cdr3_aa: CASSEESDRGYSGELFF

clone_size: many
j_call: TRBJ2-5
v_call: TRBV27
cdr3_aa: CASSWSRRETQYF

clone_size: many
j_call: TRBJ2-7
v_call: TRBV7-8
cdr3_aa: CASSLASSNEQYF

clone_size: many
j_call: TRBJ2-7
v_call: TRBV7-2
cdr3_aa: CASSLDLSDYEQYF

clone_size: many
j_call: TRBJ1-1
v_call: TRBV6-2/TRBV6-3
cdr3_aa: CASSQNNEAFF

clone_size: many
j_call: TRBJ2-7
v_call: TRBV7-9
cdr3_aa: CASSLRESYEQYF

clone_size: few
j_call: TRBJ2-1
v_call: TRBV7-8
cdr3_aa: CASSPGRDNEQFF

clone_size: many
j_call: TRBJ1-2
v_call: TRBV7-2
cdr3_aa: CASSLFSPQSGYGYTF

clone_size: -
j_call: TRBJ2-3
v_call: TRBV27
cdr3_aa: CASSLGDHTQYF

clone_size: once
j_call: TRBJ2-5
v_call: TRBV7-2
cdr3_aa: CASSPGQGVWETQYF

clone_size: many
j_call: TRBJ2-5
v_call: TRBV20-1
cdr3_aa: CSGTDKETQYF

clone_size: many
j_call: TRBJ2-7
v_call: TRBV7-2
cdr3_aa: CASSPQRYEQYF

clone_size: many
j_call: TRBJ1-2
v_call: TRBV7-2
cdr3_aa: CASSPGQVLYGYTF

clone_size: many
j_call: TRBJ1-2
v_call: TRBV4-2
cdr3_aa: CASSQAAVANYGYTF

clone_size: few
j_call: TRBJ2-1
v_call: TRBV7-9
cdr3_aa: CASSLWLSSYNEQFF

clone_size: many
j_call: TRBJ1-1
v_call: TRBV19
cdr3_aa: CASSIGQGWTEAFF

clone_size: many
j_call: TRBJ1-3
v_call: TRBV12-3/TRBV12-4
cdr3_aa: CASSLAIGTGAGNTIYF

clone_size: many
j_call: TRBJ2-2
v_call: TRBV6-6
cdr3_aa: CASSSSSGGTGELFF

clone_size: many
j_call: TRBJ2-3
v_call: TRBV20-1
cdr3_aa: CSASSDRPVSTDTQYF

clone_size: many
j_call: TRBJ2-3
v_call: TRBV19
cdr3_aa: CASSIAGVRTQYF

clone_size: many
j_call: TRBJ2-1
v_call: TRBV5-8
cdr3_aa: CASSQGLADYNEQFF

clone_size: many
j_call: TRBJ2-3
v_call: TRBV2
cdr3_aa: CASSAPLNHESDTQYF

clone_size: -
j_call: TRBJ2-7
v_call: TRBV7-9
cdr3_aa: CASSPWDIPDEQYF

clone_size: -
j_call: TRBJ2-1
v_call: TRBV5-4
cdr3_aa: CASSPEVGFESEQFF

clone_size: many
j_call: TRBJ1-2
v_call: TRBV27
cdr3_aa: CASSPSGVTDYGYTF

clone_size: -
j_call: TRBJ2-7
v_call: TRBV4-1
cdr3_aa: CASSEEISILGAYEQYF

clone_size: few
j_call: TRBJ2-3
v_call: TRBV9
cdr3_aa: CASSLIPGASTDTQYF

clone_size: -
j_call: TRBJ1-2
v_call: TRBV7-9
cdr3_aa: CASSLGGNGYTF

clone_size: many
j_call: TRBJ1-1
v_call: TRBV20-1
cdr3_aa: CSARDAFF

clone_size: few
j_call: TRBJ2-3
v_call: TRBV7-9
cdr3_aa: CASSSNAVTDTQYF

clone_size: few
j_call: TRBJ2-1
v_call: TRBV12-3/TRBV12-4
cdr3_aa: CASSPRRGWSSYNEQFF

clone_size: -
j_call: TRBJ2-5
v_call: TRBV7-9
cdr3_aa: CASSLGNQKETQYF

clone_size: -
j_call: TRBJ2-7
v_call: TRBV20-1
cdr3_aa: CSALDTSSSYEQYF

clone_size: many
j_call: TRBJ2-1
v_call: TRBV20-1
cdr3_aa: CSASLAGGPDEQFF

clone_size: many
j_call: TRBJ2-3
v_call: TRBV5-4
cdr3_aa: CASSLDLAGRTDTQYF

clone_size: many
j_call: TRBJ2-7
v_call: TRBV12-3/TRBV12-4
cdr3_aa: CASSLAVSYEQYF

clone_size: -
j_call: TRBJ1-4
v_call: TRBV28
cdr3_aa: CASSYPGTQCEKLFF

clone_size: few
j_call: TRBJ1-2
v_call: TRBV12-3/TRBV12-4
cdr3_aa: CASSFGEGWRADTF

clone_size: few
j_call: TRBJ1-2
v_call: TRBV9
cdr3_aa: CASSAAATNYGYTF

clone_size: -
j_call: TRBJ1-4
v_call: TRBV12-3/TRBV12-4
cdr3_aa: CASRDQGNEKLFF

clone_size: few
j_call: TRBJ1-1
v_call: TRBV2
cdr3_aa: CASRGAGEAFF

clone_size: few
j_call: TRBJ2-2
v_call: TRBV3-1
cdr3_aa: CASSQGQNTGELFF

clone_size: few
j_call: TRBJ1-1
v_call: TRBV7-8
cdr3_aa: CASSFEGSTEAFF

clone_size: many
j_call: TRBJ1-3
v_call: TRBV12-3/TRBV12-4
cdr3_aa: CASSPRGRTGNTIYF

clone_size: few
j_call: TRBJ2-7
v_call: TRBV7-9
cdr3_aa: CASSPTDKTYEQYF

clone_size: many
j_call: TRBJ1-2
v_call: TRBV12-5
cdr3_aa: CASGLGPPAAYGYTF